This TCR beta chain was sequenced in a study of OX40 agonist ivuxolimab in advanced cancers. Assay: immunoSEQ multiplex PCR; the TCRdb copy retains only in-frame clones and omits some. Among around 65,000 clones listed, approximately 80% were seen once. Trimming left V 1 base short and J 1 base short, with 8 bases between. Germline-derived CDR1 and CDR2 are SGHVS and FNYEAQ. The CDR3 is 16 amino acids. The chain is built from TRBV7-6 and TRBJ2-6; maybe TRBD2 (5 bases). This material consisted of CD4+ or CD8+ T cells sorted from blood, taken in a trial of the OX40 agonist ivuxolimab. The receptor was isolated from an adult with an advanced solid tumor such as melanoma, head and neck, liver or kidney cancer. CDR3 amino acids: CASSLDRRSGANVLTF. The CDR3 DNA is TGTGCCAGCAGCTTAGATAGGAGGTCTGGGGCCAACGTCCTGACTTTC.